A few counts support the clone carrying this T cell receptor (beta chain). This CDR3 is 16 amino acids long. J was trimmed by 3 bases and V by 1 base; bases with no gene match: 6. CDR1 is SGHAT and CDR2 is FQNNGV in the germline V gene. Per the original methods: Nucleated cell counts were estimated from reference gene primer amplification. The protocol was immunoSEQ multiplex PCR, while the TCRdb copy is restricted to in-frame clones and leaves out a portion. That table gives V, J and clone size, and the DNA gave D and trimming. This table has 200,000 to 250,000 clones, about nine tenths appearing once. This entry is derived from a study of blood T cell repertoires in COVID-19. Study summary: The United States, Italy and Spain provided the acute and convalescent COVID-19 samples.

Participants, about 18 to 89 years old, spanned 24 US areas. Sequences were obtained from PBMCs or T cells enriched from blood (not recorded which). The J gene is TRBJ1-5, the V gene TRBV11-2, with 7 nucleotides matching TRBD1. The sequence came from a man between 45 and 60 years old who had been exposed to COVID-19. Here the CDR3 reads CASSLGGDSINQPQHF. DNA for the CDR3: TGTGCCAGCAGCTTAGGTGGGGACAGCATCAATCAGCCCCAGCATTTT.